This entry lists 13 T cell receptor beta chains sequenced from one sample in a study of shared clonotypes between healthy human individuals. Sequencing used immunoSEQ multiplex PCR; TCRdb keeps in-frame clones, though not all of them. The sample carries around 1.1 million clones, around three quarters recorded once. Sequencing was done on a sample of memory CD4+ T cells from PBMCs. Subset specified: CD45RA-negative fraction. These receptors all stem from a man aged 18 to 35 in good health. Some clones in this sample may be carry-over from other donors' samples.

This clone was recorded once. The rearrangement joins TRBV27 to TRBJ2-5, with 7 bases lining up with TRBD1. With 3 bases clipped from V and 5 bases from J, the junction kept 6 bases outside the gene matches. In germline, CDR1 is MNHEY, CDR2 SMNVEV (reference sequence). This CDR3 has 14 residues. CDR3: CASSFGTVGETQYF. The CDR3 DNA reads as TGTGCCAGCAGTTTTGGGACAGTCGGGGAGACCCAGTACTTC.

The V and J genes are TRBV7-2 and TRBJ1-2; 8 nucleotides match TRBD1. The CDR3 is 14 residues long. With V trimmed by 4 bases and J by 5 bases, 6 bases remained unmatched. Germline V gene sequence: CDR1 SGHTA, CDR2 FQGNSA. CDR3 bases: TGTGCCAGCAGCTCCACAGGGGGTGGGTATGGCTACACCTTC. Encoded protein: CASSSTGGGYGYTF.

The chain uses TRBV27 and TRBJ2-2; unclear D gene. The germline CDR1 and CDR2 sequences are MNHEY and SMNVEV (reference sequence). CDR3 length: 15 amino acids. V lost 6 bases to trimming and J lost 4 bases, with 15 bases between them. This CDR3 reads CASSPSLLGTGELFF. CDR3 bases: TGTGCCAGCAGCCCCTCCCTCCTAGGCACCGGGGAGCTGTTTTTT.

The chain has TRBV29-1 and TRBJ1-1; D gene uncertain. Germline values: CDR1 SQVTM, CDR2 ANQGSEA. This CDR3 contains 13 residues. Trimming removed 7 bases from V and 5 bases from J, with 17 bases in between. For the CDR3, the DNA is TGCAGCGCCTGTGCCGGAGTCGAGACTGAAGCTTTCTTT. It yields the protein CSACAGVETEAFF.

This chain uses TRBV6-6 with TRBJ1-4; 7 positions agree with TRBD1. The germline gives CDR1 MNHNY, CDR2 SVGAGI (reference sequence). V was pared by 7 bases and J by 1 base, with 9 bases of the junction left unmatched. The CDR3 is 16 residues long. The CDR3 coding sequence is TGTGCCAGCACCCCACATAACAGGGGAACTAATGAAAAACTGTTTTTT. Translating gives CASTPHNRGTNEKLFF.

The chain carries TRBV5-3 and TRBJ2-7, with 13 bases lining up with TRBD2. TRBV5-3 is identified as an open reading frame with a role that is uncertain. Unmatched junction bases numbered 8, after V lost 2 bases and J lost 0 bases. The CDR3 is 18 residues long. In nucleotides, the CDR3 is TGTGCCAGAAGCTTAGGACTAGCGGGGGTGGACCCCTCCTACGAGCAGTACTTC. Translation: CARSLGLAGVDPSYEQYF.

The rearrangement links TRBV7-3 to TRBJ1-5; D is uncertain. The CDR3 has 14 amino acids. Between the trimmed V and J ends, which lost 5 bases and 2 bases, there was a span of 10 bases. The germline V gene encodes CDR1 SGHTA and CDR2 FQGTGA. The CDR3 nucleotides are TGTGCCAGCAGCCAGTCGGCGCGCAATCAGCCCCAGCATTTT. Translated, it gives CASSQSARNQPQHF.

This clone was picked up a small number of times. V gene TRBV14 combines with J gene TRBJ1-2; D unresolved. Germline lookup yields CDR1 SGHDN and CDR2 FVKESK. There are 15 residues in the CDR3. V lost 4 bases and J lost 2, with 14 bases in between. The CDR3 protein is CASSPLEPSNYGYTF. The CDR3, as DNA: TGTGCCAGCAGCCCCTTGGAGCCTTCAAACTATGGCTACACCTTC.

J is TRBJ2-7 and V is TRBV11-2; no definite D call. The V end was cut by 0 bases, the J end by 2 bases, with 8 bases between. This CDR3 has 14 residues. Germline V gene sequence: CDR1 SGHAT, CDR2 FQNNGV. The CDR3 region is CASSLDHGPYEQYF. The CDR3 DNA follows: TGTGCCAGCAGCTTAGATCACGGCCCCTACGAGCAGTACTTC.

The chain recombines TRBV14 with TRBJ2-1, with TRBD2 identical over 13 bases. CDR3 length: 16 amino acids. The J segment lost 7 bases and the V segment lost 2 bases, leaving 5 bases of the junction unmatched. Germline V gene data show CDR1 as SGHDN and CDR2 as FVKESK. CDR3 protein: CASSQITSGRGNEQFF. The CDR3 nucleotides read TGTGCCAGCAGCCAAATCACTAGCGGGAGGGGGAATGAGCAGTTCTTC.

This sequence joins TRBV6-6 and TRBJ2-7; no firm D call. Germline CDR1 and CDR2: MNHNY and SVGAGI (reference sequence). This CDR3 region has 13 residues. The V end was cut by 2 bases, the J end by 7 bases, with 12 bases between. The CDR3 loop reads CASSYRSTGEQYF. The CDR3 bases are TGTGCCAGCAGTTACCGTAGTACCGGAGAGCAGTACTTC.

The rearrangement uses TRBV19 and TRBJ1-5; D not resolved. Between the trimmed V and J ends, which lost 5 bases and 4 bases, there was a span of 15 bases. Per the germline V gene, CDR1 is LNHDA and CDR2 is SQIVND (reference sequence). This CDR3 is built from 15 residues. CDR3 coding DNA: TGTGCCAGTAGTCTTGATGGGCTGAGAAATCAGCCCCAGCATTTT. Residues: CASSLDGLRNQPQHF.

This chain links TRBV6-5 with TRBJ2-7, with no clear D. Trimming took off 2 bases at V and 1 base at J, with 6 bases between the two ends. Germline V gene sequence: CDR1 MNHEY, CDR2 SVGAGI. The length of the CDR3 is 13 residues. The CDR3 region is CASSYDISYEQYF. Written as DNA, the CDR3 is TGTGCCAGCAGTTACGACATTTCCTACGAGCAGTACTTC.